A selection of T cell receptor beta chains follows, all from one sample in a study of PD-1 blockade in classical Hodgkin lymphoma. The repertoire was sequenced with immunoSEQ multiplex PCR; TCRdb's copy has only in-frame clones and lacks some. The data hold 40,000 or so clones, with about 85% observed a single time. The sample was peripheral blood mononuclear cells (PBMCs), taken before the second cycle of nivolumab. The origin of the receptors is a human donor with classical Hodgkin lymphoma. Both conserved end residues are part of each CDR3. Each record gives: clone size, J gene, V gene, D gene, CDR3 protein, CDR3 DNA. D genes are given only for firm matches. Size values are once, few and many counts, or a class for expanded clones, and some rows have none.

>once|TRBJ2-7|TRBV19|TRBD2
CASSVSGSRDEQYF
TGTGCCAGTAGTGTTAGCGGGAGTAGGGACGAGCAGTACTTC
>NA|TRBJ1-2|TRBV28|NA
CASSFRVGYTF
TGTGCCAGCAGTTTCAGGGTTGGCTACACCTTC
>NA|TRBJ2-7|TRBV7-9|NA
CASSLPGPQLSYEQYF
TGTGCCAGCAGCTTACCGGGACCACAACTCTCCTACGAGCAGTACTTC
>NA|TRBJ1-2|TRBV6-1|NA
CASSVAVNYGYTF
TGTGCCAGCAGTGTTGCAGTTAACTATGGCTACACCTTC
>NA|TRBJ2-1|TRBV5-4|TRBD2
CASSPAGGSYNEQFF
TGTGCCAGCAGCCCGGCGGGAGGCTCCTACAATGAGCAGTTCTTC
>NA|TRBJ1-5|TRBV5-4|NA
CASSIGVGNQPQHF
TGTGCCAGCAGCATCGGGGTGGGCAATCAGCCCCAGCATTTT
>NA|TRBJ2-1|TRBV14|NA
CASSQEEGSSYNEQFF
TGTGCCAGCAGCCAAGAAGAGGGAAGCTCCTACAATGAGCAGTTCTTC
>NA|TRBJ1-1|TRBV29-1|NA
CSVRPNTEAFF
TGCAGCGTTAGACCGAACACTGAAGCTTTCTTT
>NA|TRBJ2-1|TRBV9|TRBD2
CASSLAGGPYNEQFF
TGTGCCAGCAGCCTAGCGGGAGGGCCCTACAATGAGCAGTTCTTC
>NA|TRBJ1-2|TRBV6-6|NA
CASSYSIGPHYGYTF
TGTGCCAGCAGTTACTCGATAGGACCGCACTATGGCTACACCTTC
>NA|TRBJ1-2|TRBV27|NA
CASSLRGSYGYTF
TGTGCCAGCAGTTTAAGGGGAAGCTATGGCTACACCTTC
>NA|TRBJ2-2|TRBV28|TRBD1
CASTPGDRDGGELFF
TGTGCCAGCACCCCCGGGGACAGGGATGGCGGGGAGCTGTTTTTT
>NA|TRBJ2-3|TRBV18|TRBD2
CASSPRLAGEKDTQYF
TGTGCCAGCTCACCACGACTAGCGGGGGAGAAGGATACGCAGTATTTT
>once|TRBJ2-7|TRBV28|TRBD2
CASSDAGGETLSVREQYF
TGTGCCAGCAGTGACGCGGGGGGCGAAACCCTTTCTGTGCGTGAGCAGTACTTC
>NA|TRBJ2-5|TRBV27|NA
CASSLRGQETQYF
TGTGCCAGCAGTTTAAGGGGGCAAGAGACCCAGTACTTC
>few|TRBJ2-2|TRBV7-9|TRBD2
CASRPGTSGTGELFF
TGTGCCAGCAGGCCCGGGACTAGCGGCACCGGGGAGCTGTTTTTT
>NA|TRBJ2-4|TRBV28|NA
CASSLRGGTKNIQYF
TGTGCCAGCAGTTTACGCGGGGGCACCAAAAACATTCAGTACTTC
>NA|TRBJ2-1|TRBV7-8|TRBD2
CASSRLTSGGTSYNEQFF
TGTGCCAGCAGCCGTCTTACTAGCGGGGGGACCTCCTACAATGAGCAGTTCTTC
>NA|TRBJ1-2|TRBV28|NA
CASSLASNYGYTF
TGTGCCAGCAGTTTAGCATCCAACTATGGCTACACCTTC
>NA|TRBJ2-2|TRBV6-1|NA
CAGERSTGELFF
TGTGCAGGGGAACGAAGCACCGGGGAGCTGTTTTTT
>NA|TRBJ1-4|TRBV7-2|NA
CASSFAYGNEKLFF
TGTGCCAGCAGCTTTGCATATGGTAATGAAAAACTGTTTTTT
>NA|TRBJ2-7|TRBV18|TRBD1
CASSPRQGSWDEQYF
TGTGCCAGCTCACCGAGACAGGGTAGTTGGGACGAGCAGTACTTC
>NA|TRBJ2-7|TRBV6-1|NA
CASSEAWTEQYF
TGTGCCAGCAGTGAAGCTTGGACGGAGCAGTACTTC
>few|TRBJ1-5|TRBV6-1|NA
CASTQGGAGNQPQHF
TGTGCCAGCACACAAGGGGGGGCAGGGAATCAGCCCCAGCATTTT
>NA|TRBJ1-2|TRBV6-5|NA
CASSPAPNYGYTF
TGTGCCAGCAGTCCAGCACCTAACTATGGCTACACCTTC
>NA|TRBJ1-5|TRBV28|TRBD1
CASSFGQGAGNQPQHF
TGTGCCAGCAGTTTCGGGCAGGGGGCCGGGAATCAGCCCCAGCATTTT
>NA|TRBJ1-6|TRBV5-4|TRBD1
CASSLDLGQGASYNSPLHF
TGTGCCAGCAGCTTGGACCTGGGACAGGGGGCCTCCTATAATTCACCCCTCCACTTT
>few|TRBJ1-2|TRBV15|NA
CATSRDLGSDGYTF
TGTGCCACCAGCAGAGATCTCGGCAGCGATGGCTACACCTTC
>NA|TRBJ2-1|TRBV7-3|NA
CASSPAGGNEQFF
TGTGCCAGCAGCCCCGCAGGGGGGAATGAGCAGTTCTTC
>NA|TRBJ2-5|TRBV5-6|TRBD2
CASSYIRRGGAGETQYF
TGTGCCAGCAGCTACATTAGGCGCGGGGGGGCCGGGGAGACCCAGTACTTC
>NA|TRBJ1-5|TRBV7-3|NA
CASSLEGGNQPQHF
TGTGCCAGCAGCTTAGAGGGGGGCAATCAGCCCCAGCATTTT
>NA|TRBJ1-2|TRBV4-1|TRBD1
CASSQAVQGGQAANYGYTF
TGCGCCAGCAGCCAAGCAGTACAGGGGGGCCAAGCAGCTAACTATGGCTACACCTTC